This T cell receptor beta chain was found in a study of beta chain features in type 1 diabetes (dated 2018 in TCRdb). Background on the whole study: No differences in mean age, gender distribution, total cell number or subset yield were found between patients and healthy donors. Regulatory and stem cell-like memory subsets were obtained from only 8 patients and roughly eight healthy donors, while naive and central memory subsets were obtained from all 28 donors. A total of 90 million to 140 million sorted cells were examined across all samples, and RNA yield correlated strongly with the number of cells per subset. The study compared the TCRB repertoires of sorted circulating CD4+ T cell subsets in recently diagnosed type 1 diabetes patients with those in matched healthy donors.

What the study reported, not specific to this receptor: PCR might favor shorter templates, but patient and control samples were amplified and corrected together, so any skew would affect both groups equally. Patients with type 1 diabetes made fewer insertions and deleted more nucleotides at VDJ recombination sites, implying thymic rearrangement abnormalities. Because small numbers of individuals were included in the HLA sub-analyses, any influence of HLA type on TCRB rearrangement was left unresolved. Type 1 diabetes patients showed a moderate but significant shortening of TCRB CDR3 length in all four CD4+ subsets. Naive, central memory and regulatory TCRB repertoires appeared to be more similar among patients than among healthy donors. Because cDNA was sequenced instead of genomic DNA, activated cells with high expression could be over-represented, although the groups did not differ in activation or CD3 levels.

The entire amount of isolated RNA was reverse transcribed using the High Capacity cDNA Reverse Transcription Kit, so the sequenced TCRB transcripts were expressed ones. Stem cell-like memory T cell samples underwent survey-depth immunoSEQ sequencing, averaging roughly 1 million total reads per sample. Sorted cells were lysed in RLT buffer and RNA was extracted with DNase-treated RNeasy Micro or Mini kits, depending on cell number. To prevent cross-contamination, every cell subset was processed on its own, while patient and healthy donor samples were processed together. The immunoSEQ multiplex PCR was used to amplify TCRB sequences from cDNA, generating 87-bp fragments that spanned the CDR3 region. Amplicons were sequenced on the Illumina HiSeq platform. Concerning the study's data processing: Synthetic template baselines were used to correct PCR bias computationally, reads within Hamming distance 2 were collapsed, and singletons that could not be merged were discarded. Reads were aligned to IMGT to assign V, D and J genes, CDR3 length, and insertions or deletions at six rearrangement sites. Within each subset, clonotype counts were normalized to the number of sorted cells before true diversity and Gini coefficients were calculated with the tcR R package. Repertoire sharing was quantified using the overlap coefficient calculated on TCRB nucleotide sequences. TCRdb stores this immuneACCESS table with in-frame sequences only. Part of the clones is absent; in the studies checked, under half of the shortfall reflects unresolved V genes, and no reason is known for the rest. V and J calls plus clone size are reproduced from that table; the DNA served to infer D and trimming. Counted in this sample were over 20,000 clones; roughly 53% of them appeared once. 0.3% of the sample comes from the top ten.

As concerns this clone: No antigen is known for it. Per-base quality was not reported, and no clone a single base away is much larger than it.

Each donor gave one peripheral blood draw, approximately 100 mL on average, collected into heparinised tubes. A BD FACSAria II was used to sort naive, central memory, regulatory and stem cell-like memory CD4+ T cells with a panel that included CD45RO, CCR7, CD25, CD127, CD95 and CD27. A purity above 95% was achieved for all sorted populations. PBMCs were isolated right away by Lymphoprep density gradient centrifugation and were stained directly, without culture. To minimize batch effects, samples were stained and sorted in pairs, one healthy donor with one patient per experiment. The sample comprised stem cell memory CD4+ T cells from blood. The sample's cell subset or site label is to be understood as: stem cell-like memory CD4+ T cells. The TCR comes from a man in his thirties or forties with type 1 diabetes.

The DNA is as follows: TGTGCTAGTGGTCGACAGGGGACGAACAAAAACATTCAGTACTTC. Its coded protein is CASGRQGTNKNIQYF. The chain was built from TRBV12-5 and TRBJ2-4; TRBD1 matches 8 bases in the middle. CDR1 LGHNT and CDR2 FRNRAP were looked up in the germline V gene. Trimming leaves V shorter by 5 bases and J shorter by 3 bases, with the junction holding 6 bases beyond the gene matches. The CDR3 goes from the cysteine to the phenylalanine over 15 residues. The entry retains the CDR3 DNA only, 45 bases that are in frame from base 1. With the portions outside the CDR3 filled from the reference TRBV12-5 and TRBJ2-4 genes, the complete variable region becomes DARVTQTPRHKVTEMGQEVTMRCQPILGHNTVFWYRQTMMQGLELLAYFRNRAPLDDSGMPKDRFSAEMPDATLATLKIQPSEPRDSAVYFCASGRQGTNKNIQYFGAGTRLSVL.